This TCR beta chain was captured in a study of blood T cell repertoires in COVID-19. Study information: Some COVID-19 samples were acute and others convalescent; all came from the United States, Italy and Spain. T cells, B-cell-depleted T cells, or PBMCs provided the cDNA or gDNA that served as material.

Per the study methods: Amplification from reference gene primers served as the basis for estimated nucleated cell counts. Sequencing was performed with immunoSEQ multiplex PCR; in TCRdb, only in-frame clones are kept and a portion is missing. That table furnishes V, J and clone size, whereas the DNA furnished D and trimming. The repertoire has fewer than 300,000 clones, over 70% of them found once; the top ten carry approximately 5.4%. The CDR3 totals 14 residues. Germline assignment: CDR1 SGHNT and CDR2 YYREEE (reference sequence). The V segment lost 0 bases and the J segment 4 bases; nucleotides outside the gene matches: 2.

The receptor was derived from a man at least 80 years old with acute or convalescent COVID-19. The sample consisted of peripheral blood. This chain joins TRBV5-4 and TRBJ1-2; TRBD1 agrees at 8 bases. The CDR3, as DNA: TGTGCCAGCAGCTTGGTGGGACAGGCCTATGGCTACACCTTC. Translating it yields CASSLVGQAYGYTF. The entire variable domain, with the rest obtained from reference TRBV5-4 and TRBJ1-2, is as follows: ETGVTQSPTHLIKTRGQQVTLRCSSQSGHNTVSWYQQALGQGPQFIFQYYREEENGRGNFPPRFSGLQFPNYSSELNVNALELDDSALYLCASSLVGQAYGYTFGSGTRLTVV.